The entry below describes one TCR beta chain. This clonotype was seen repeatedly, ten times or more. Its specific antigen is unknown. Base-call qualities are not available, and no considerably larger clone is one nucleotide away. These data come from a study of regulatory T cells in long-lasting Graves disease (dated by TCRdb to the early 2020s). A note on the overall study: Newly diagnosed Graves' disease patients had taken antithyroid drugs for less than 3 months. This study used TCR sequencing and RNA sequencing of peripheral blood to compare persistent Graves' disease patients against newly diagnosed Graves' disease patients. The study took place in China and was registered as a clinical trial. A total of about 35 samples underwent TCR sequencing: 13 from persistent and approximately 20 from newly diagnosed Graves' disease patients. Results the study describes overall, beyond this receptor: Persistent patients shared more public clonotypes among themselves (around 2,700) than newly diagnosed patients did (about 970). Sequencing and analysis were restricted to the TCR beta chain. Persistent Graves' disease patients showed lower TCR Shannon entropy and fewer highly expanded clones than newly diagnosed patients, suggesting clonal expansion. The authors acknowledged the small sample size as a limitation that may reduce accuracy. Persistent disease showed preferential use of TRBV28, TRBJ1-2 and TRBJ2-5, whereas newly diagnosed disease favored TRBV20-1 and TRBJ2-1. Only peripheral blood was studied, because thyroid tissue, the primary lesion, was inaccessible.

The time point label of this sample denotes: newly diagnosed GD, antithyroid drugs for less than 3 months. RNA was extracted from PBMCs in TRIzol for both TCR sequencing and RNA sequencing. Graves' disease was diagnosed according to American Thyroid Association guidelines. Patients for the study were recruited at an endocrinology department in Xi'an, China. Each patient gave about 10 milliliters of peripheral blood, collected in an EDTA anticoagulant tube. Ficoll Paque Plus density gradient separation was used to isolate PBMCs, and no further T cell sorting was done. RNA quality was checked with an Agilent 2100 Bioanalyzer and agarose gel, and concentration with a NanoDrop 2000. Trimming takes 6 bases off V and 4 bases off J; junction bases not matched to a gene: 6. CDR1 SEHNR and CDR2 FQNEAQ were looked up in the germline V gene (reference sequence). From the cysteine through the phenylalanine, the CDR3 covers 15 amino acids. This entry keeps only the CDR3 DNA: 45 bases, framed from base 1.

Libraries were prepared through multiplex PCR. For sequencing, an Illumina HiSeq 4000 was employed. CDR3 regions were amplified by Arm-PCR with iRepertoire HTBI primers to construct TCR beta libraries. Before sequencing, the PCR products underwent gel purification. Per the authors' processing: Across samples, about 64 TRBV and 15 or so TRBJ segments were identified and used for gene usage analysis of CDR3 amino acid clonotypes. COPE and FqMerger were used to merge filtered high-quality paired reads into contigs. BLAST was used to align contigs to IMGT TRBV, TRBD and TRBJ reference genes, and CDR3 was defined according to IMGT. Clonotypes above 0.1% frequency were classified as highly expanded clones. Shannon entropy was used to measure repertoire diversity, and the Gini coefficient was used to measure V-J evenness. Clonotypes shared by more than one individual were considered public. The raw public data were reprocessed by TCRdb itself: fastp quality trimming at Q25, MiXCR clonotype calling, in-frame beta chains only. All rows with the same CDR3 protein become a single entry with the most common DNA and genes. None of the V and J calls come from the authors' own analysis; TCRdb made them. The sample table shows roughly 500,000 distinct CDR3 sequences, and 13% are seen once. Approximately 9.3% of the sample is taken by the ten largest.

The data were also submitted as part of a second study, on T cells in Graves' hyperthyroidism and ophthalmopathy. Looking at the second paper: Stable Graves' hyperthyroidism was defined as the absence of progression to ophthalmopathy over 18 months of follow-up. Hyperthyroidism patients were aged 18 to 65 years and newly diagnosed, with disease duration of less than 2 months. The study excluded patients with uncontrolled infections, other autoimmune diseases, pregnancy or lactation. Diagnoses were established on the basis of clinical symptoms, serum thyroxine and TRAb, thyroid ultrasound, and orbital computed tomography. The first round of RT-PCR for the TCR CDR3 was performed with the HTBI primer set and the Qiagen OneStep RT-PCR kit. Blood samples also contained most of the expanded thyroid clonotypes (frequency above 0.001), which suggests that blood repertoires may reflect thyroid immune responses. A 13 V-J signature model separated ophthalmopathy from stable hyperthyroidism, with around 88% sensitivity and 81% to 82% specificity in cross-validation and 80%/75% in testing. In validation, the model predicted progression to ophthalmopathy a median of around 6.5 months before onset, with around 70% sensitivity and more than 72% specificity. To identify TCR V-J signatures that set the groups apart, the researchers used a discovery cohort of 100 or so patients, made up of 40 to 45 with Graves' ophthalmopathy and some 56 with stable Graves' hyperthyroidism. Prospective prediction of ophthalmopathy was tested in an independent validation cohort of 18 to 20 hyperthyroidism patients and 17 patients who later progressed to ophthalmopathy. The 75 to 100 discovery patients were divided at random into training and test sets in a 7:3 ratio. In several Graves' hyperthyroidism patients, the study also compared T-cell repertoires from thyroid tissue with T-cell repertoires from blood. After sampling, hyperthyroidism patients received methimazole starting at 30 mg daily, and ophthalmopathy patients received high-dose intravenous methylprednisolone. Libraries were constructed in a second round of multiplex PCR, after which size selection and purification were carried out. Paired-end sequencing of the libraries was performed with 100 bp reads on an Illumina HiSeq2000. SOAPnuke was used to process the raw data, with reads discarded if the reads contained adapters or uncalled bases, had a mean Phred below 15, or lacked an exact constant-primer or identifier match. COPE v1.2.5 was used to merge high-quality paired reads, and clonotypes were defined as unique nucleotide sequences. Clonotypes were aligned to IMGT TRBV, TRBD and TRBJ reference segments using MiTCR v1.1. Analysis was restricted to V-J combinations with a frequency above 0.0001, which covered 99.2% of repertoires. A TCS score was defined as the ratio of F50 (clonal expansion) to E x V (chaos), with BLOSUM62-based TCRdist applied between CDR3 peptides within each V-J. Welch's t-statistics and random forest reduced 450 to 600 V-J features to roughly 13, which were used in a naive Bayes classifier (R e1071). Sample size was not statistically predetermined, and investigators were not blinded to group allocation. TCR Vbeta CDR3 sequencing of approximately 140 peripheral blood samples (43 ophthalmopathy, around 80 hyperthyroidism and roughly 17 progressor patients) is reported in the paper.

This specimen was peripheral blood mononuclear cells (PBMCs), taken at new diagnosis, from a patient treated with antithyroid drugs. This TCR was sampled from a man aged 25-45 years with Graves disease. Donor details come from another sample of the same person, matched by shared clones. This chain joins TRBV7-9 to TRBJ2-3, and 11 bases in between align with TRBD1. The sequenced DNA: TGTGCCAGCAGAAGTGGACAGGGGGCATCAGATACGCAGTATTTT. Its protein product is CASRSGQGASDTQYF.